Detailed here is one T cell receptor beta chain. From germline, CDR1 is MDHEN and CDR2 SYDVKM. CDR3 length: 13 amino acids. The junction had 5 bases not matched to a gene; V was cut back by 7 bases and J by 5 bases. These data come from a study of T cell responses to AZD1222 COVID-19 vaccine. Sequencing used immunoSEQ multiplex PCR; TCRdb keeps in-frame clones, though not all of them. The table has 100,000 to 150,000 clones, roughly nine tenths seen once; the top ten hold approximately 4.5%. This sequence was found in an adult in good health. The gene calls are TRBV28 and TRBJ1-2; 9 nucleotides line up with TRBD1. The sample in question was peripheral blood, obtained on day 0 of AZD1222 vaccination. In DNA form, the CDR3 reads TGTGCCAGCACGCTTGGGACAGGGTATGGCTACACCTTC. Translated, it gives CASTLGTGYGYTF.